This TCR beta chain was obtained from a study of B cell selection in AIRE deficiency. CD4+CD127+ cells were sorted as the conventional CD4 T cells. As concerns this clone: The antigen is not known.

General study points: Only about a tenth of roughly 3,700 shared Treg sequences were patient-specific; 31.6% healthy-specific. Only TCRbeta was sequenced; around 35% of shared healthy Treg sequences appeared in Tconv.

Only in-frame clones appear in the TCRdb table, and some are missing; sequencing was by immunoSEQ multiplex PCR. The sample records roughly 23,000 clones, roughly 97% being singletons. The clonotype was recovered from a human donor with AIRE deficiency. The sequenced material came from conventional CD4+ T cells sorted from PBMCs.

The CDR3 loop reads CASRSPGRGRVWYGYTF. As DNA, the CDR3 is TGTGCCAGTAGGAGCCCAGGCAGGGGGCGCGTTTGGTATGGCTACACCTTC. The gene calls are TRBV19 and TRBJ1-2; 8 nucleotides match TRBD1. V shed 6 bases, J shed 5 bases, and the junction held 17 bases outside the gene matches. There are 17 residues in the CDR3. In germline, CDR1 is LNHDA, CDR2 SQIVND (reference sequence).